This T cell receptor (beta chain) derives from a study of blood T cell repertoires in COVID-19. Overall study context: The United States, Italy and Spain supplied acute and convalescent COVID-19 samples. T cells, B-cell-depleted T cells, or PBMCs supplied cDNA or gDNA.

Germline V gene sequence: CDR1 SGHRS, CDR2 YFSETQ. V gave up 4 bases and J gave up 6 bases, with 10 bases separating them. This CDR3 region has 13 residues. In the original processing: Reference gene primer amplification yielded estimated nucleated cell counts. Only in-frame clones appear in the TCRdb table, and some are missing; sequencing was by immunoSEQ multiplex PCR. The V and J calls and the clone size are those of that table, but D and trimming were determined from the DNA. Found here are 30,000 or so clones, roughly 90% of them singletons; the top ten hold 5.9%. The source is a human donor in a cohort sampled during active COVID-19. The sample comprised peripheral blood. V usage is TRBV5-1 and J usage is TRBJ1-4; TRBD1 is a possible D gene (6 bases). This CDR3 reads CASSPAGDEKLFF. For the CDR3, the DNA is TGCGCCAGCAGCCCAGCAGGGGATGAAAAACTGTTTTTT.